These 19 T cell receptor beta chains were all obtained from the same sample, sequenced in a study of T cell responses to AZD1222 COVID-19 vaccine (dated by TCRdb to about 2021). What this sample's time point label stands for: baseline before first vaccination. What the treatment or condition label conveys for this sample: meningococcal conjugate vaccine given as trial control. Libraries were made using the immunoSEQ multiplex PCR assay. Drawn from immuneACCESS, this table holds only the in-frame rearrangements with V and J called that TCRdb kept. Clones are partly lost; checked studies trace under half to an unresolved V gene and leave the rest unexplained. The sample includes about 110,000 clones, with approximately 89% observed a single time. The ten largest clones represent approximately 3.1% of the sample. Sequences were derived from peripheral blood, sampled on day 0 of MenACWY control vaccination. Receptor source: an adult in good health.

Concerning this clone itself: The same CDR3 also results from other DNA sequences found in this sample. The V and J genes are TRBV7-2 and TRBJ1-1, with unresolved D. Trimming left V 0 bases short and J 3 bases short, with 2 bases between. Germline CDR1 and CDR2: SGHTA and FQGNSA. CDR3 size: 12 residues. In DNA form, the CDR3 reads TGTGCCAGCAGCTTAGCTTACACTGAAGCTTTCTTT. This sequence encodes CASSLAYTEAFF.

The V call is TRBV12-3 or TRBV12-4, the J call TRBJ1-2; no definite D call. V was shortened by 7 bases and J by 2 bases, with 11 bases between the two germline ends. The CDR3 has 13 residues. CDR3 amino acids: CASTEYPNYGYTF. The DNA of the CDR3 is TGTGCCAGCACCGAATACCCGAACTATGGCTACACCTTC.

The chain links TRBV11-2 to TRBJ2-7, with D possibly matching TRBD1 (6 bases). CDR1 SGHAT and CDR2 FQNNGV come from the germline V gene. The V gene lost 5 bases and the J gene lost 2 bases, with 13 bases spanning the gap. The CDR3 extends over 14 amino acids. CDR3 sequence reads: CASSPNRDTYEQYF. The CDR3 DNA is TGTGCCAGCAGCCCAAACCGGGACACCTACGAGCAGTACTTC. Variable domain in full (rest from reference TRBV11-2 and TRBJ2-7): EAGVAQSPRYKIIEKRQSVAFWCNPISGHATLYWYQQILGQGPKLLIQFQNNGVVDDSQLPKDRFSAERLKGVDSTLKIQPAKLEDSAVYLCASSPNRDTYEQYFGPGTRLTVT.

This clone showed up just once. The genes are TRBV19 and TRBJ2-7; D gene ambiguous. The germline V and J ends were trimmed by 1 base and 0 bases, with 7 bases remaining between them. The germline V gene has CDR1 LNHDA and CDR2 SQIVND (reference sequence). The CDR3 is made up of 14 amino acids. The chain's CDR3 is CASSIGGFSYEQYF. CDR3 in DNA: TGTGCCAGTAGTATAGGGGGATTCTCCTACGAGCAGTACTTC.

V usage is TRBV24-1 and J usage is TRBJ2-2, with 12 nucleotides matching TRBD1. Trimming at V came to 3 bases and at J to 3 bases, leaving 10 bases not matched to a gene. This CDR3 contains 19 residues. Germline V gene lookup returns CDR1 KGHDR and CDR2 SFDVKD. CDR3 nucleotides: TGTGCCACCAGTGATACCGGGACAGGGGGCGCGTGGGACACCGGGGAGCTGTTTTTT. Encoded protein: CATSDTGTGGAWDTGELFF.

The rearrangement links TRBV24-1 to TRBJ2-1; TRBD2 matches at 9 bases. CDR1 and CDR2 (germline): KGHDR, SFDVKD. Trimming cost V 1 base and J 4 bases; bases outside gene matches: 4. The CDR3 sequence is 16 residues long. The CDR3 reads CATSDFSGGKYNEQFF. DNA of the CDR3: TGTGCCACCAGTGATTTTAGCGGGGGAAAATACAATGAGCAGTTCTTC.

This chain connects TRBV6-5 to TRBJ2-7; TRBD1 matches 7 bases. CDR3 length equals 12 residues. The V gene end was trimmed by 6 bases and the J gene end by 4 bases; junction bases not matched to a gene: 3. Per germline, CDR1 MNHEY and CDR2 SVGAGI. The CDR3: CASSGDRYEQYF. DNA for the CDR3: TGTGCCAGCAGCGGGGACAGATACGAGCAGTACTTC.

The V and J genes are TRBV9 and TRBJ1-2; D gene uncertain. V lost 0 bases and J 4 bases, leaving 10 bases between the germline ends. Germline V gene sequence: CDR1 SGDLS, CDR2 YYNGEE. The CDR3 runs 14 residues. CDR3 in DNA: TGTGCCAGCAGCGTAGTAGGGAGTACCTATGGCTACACCTTC. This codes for CASSVVGSTYGYTF.

CDR3 loop: CASSYRDRGNTYEQYF. The DNA of the CDR3 is TGTGCCAGCAGCTACCGGGACAGGGGGAATACCTACGAGCAGTACTTC. The chain joins TRBV5-5 to TRBJ2-7; 11 positions match TRBD1. There are 16 residues in the CDR3. The V segment lost 3 bases and the J segment 2 bases; nucleotides outside the gene matches: 7. The germline V gene encodes CDR1 SGHKS and CDR2 YYEKEE (reference sequence).

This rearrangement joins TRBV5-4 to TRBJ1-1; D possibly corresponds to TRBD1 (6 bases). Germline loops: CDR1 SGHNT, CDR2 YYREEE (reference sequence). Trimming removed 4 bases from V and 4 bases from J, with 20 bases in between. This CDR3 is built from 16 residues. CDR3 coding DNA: TGTGCCAGCAGCATGCCCGCCGCCTCAGGGGCCACTGAAGCTTTCTTT. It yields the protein CASSMPAASGATEAFF.

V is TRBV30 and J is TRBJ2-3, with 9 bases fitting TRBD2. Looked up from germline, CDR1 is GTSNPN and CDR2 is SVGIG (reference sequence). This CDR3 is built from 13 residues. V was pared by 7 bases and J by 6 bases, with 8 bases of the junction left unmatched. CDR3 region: CASGLAPRDTQYF. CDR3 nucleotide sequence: TGTGCCTCCGGACTAGCGCCGCGCGATACGCAGTATTTT.

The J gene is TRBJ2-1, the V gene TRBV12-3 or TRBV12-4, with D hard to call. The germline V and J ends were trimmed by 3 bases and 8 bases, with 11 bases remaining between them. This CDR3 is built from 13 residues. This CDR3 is CASSFRFLDEQFF. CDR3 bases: TGTGCCAGCAGTTTTCGGTTCCTGGATGAGCAGTTCTTC.

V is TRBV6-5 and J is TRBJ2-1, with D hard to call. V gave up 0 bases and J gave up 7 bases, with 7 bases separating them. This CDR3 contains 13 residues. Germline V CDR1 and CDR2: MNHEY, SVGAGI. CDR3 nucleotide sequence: TGTGCCAGCAGTTACTCGATCCTGAATGAGCAGTTCTTC. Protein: CASSYSILNEQFF.

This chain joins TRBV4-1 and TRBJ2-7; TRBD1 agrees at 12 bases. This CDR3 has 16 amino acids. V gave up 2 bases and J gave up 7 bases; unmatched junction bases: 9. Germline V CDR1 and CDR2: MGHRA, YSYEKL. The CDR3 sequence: CASSQHRDRGQEEQYF. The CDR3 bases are TGCGCCAGCAGCCAACACCGGGACAGGGGGCAGGAAGAGCAGTACTTC.

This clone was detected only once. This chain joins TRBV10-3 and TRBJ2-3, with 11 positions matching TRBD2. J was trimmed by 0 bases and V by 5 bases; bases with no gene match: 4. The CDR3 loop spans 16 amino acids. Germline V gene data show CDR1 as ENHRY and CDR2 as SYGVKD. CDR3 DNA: TGTGCCATCAGTAGCACTAGCGGGGGAAGCACAGATACGCAGTATTTT. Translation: CAISSTSGGSTDTQYF.

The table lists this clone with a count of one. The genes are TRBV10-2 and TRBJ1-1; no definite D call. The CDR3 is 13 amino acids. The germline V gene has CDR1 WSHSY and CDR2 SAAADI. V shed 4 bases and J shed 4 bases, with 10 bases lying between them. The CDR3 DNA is TGCGCCAGCAGTGGAGGGTCGGCCACTGAAGCTTTCTTT. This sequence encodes CASSGGSATEAFF.

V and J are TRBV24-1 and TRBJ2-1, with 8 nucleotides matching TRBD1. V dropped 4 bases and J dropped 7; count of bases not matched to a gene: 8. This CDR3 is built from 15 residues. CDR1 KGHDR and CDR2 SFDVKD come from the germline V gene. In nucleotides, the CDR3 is TGTGCCACCAGTGAACCGGGACAGGTACGAAATGAGCAGTTCTTC. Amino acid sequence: CATSEPGQVRNEQFF.

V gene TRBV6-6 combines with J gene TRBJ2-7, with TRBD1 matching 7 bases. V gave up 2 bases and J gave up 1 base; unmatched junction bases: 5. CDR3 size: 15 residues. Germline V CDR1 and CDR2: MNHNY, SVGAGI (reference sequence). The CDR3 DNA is TGTGCCAGCAGTTACCAACGACAGGGATCCTACGAGCAGTACTTC. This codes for CASSYQRQGSYEQYF.

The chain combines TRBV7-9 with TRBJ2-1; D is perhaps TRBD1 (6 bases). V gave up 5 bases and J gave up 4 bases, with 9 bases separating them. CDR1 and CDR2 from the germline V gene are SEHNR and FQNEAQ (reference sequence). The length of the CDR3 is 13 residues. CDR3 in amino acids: CASSVGQYNEQFF. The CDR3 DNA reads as TGTGCCAGCAGCGTAGGACAGTACAATGAGCAGTTCTTC.